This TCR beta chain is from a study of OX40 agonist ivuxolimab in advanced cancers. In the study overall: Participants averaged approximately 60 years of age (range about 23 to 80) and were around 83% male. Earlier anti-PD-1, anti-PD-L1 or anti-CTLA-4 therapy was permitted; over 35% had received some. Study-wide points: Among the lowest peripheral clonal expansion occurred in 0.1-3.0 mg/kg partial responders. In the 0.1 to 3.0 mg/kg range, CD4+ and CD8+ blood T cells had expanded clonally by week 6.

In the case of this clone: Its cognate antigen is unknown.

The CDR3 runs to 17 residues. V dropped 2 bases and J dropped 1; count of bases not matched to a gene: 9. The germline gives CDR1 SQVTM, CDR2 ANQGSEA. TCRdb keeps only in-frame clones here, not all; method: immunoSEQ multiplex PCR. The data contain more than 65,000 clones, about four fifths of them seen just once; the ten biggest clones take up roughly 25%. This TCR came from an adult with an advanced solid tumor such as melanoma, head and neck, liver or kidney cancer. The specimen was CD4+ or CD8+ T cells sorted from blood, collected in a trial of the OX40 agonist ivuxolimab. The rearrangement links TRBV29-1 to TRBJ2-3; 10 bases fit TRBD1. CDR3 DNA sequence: TGCAGCGTTGAACTCAGACCAGACAGGGGGCGCACAGATACGCAGTATTTT. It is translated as CSVELRPDRGRTDTQYF.